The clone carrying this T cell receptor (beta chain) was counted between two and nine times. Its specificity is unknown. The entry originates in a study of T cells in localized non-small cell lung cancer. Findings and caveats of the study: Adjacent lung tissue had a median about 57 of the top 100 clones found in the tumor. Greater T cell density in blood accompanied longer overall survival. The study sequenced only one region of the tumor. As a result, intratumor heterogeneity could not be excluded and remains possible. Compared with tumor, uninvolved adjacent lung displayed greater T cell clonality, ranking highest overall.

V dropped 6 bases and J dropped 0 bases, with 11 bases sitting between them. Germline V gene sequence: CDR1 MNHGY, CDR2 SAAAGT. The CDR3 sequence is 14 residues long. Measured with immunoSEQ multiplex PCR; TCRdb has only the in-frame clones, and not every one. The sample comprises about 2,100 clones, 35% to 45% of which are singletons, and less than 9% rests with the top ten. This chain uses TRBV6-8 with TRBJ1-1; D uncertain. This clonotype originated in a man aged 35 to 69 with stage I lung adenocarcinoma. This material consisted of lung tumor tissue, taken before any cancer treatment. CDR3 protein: CASRSGYLNTEAFF. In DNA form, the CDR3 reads TGTGCCAGCAGGAGTGGGTACTTGAACACTGAAGCTTTCTTT.